Given below is one T cell receptor beta chain in context. The CDR3 extends over 15 amino acids. Germline CDR1 MNHEY, CDR2 SMNVEV (reference sequence). The TRB libraries of cDNA were built by UMI-labeled 5' RACE. TCRdb derives one entry per CDR3 protein from the 5' RACE reads, leaving out DNA. This table lists 100,000 to 150,000 distinct CDR3 sequences. The data derive from a study of CXCR3-negative and CXCR3-positive naive CD8 T cells. The sample taken for sequencing was naive CXCR3- CD8+ T cells from blood. Subset given: CD45RO-CCR7+CD27+CD95- naive CD8+ T cells lacking CXCR3 (TNR3-). The TCR sequence derives from a human donor in good health. Some clones in this sample may be carry-over from other donors' samples. V and J are TRBV27 and TRBJ2-5. Here the CDR3 reads CASSLVSPRRETQYF.